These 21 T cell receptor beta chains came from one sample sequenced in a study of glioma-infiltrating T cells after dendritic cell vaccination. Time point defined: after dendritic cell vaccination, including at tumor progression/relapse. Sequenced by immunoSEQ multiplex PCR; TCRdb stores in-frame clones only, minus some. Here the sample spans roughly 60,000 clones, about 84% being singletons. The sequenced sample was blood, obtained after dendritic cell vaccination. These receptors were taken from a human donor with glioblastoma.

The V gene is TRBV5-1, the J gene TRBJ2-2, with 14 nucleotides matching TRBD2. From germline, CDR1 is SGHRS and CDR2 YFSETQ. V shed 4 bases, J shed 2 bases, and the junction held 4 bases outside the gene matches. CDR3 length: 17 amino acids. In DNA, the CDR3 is TGCGCCAGCAGCAAAGGACTAGCGGGGGGTAACACCGGGGAGCTGTTTTTT. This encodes CASSKGLAGGNTGELFF.

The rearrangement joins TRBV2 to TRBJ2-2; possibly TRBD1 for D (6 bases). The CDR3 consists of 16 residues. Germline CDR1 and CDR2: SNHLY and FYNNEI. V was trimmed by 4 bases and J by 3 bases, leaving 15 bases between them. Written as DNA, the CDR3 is TGTGCCAGCAGTGTGGGGGCGGGCCCCGACACCGGGGAGCTGTTTTTT. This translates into CASSVGAGPDTGELFF.

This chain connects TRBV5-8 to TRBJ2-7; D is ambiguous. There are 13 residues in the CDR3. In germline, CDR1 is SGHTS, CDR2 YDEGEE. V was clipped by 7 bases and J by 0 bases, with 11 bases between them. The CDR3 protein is CASGQQSSYEQYF. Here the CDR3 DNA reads TGTGCCAGCGGGCAGCAGAGCTCCTACGAGCAGTACTTC.

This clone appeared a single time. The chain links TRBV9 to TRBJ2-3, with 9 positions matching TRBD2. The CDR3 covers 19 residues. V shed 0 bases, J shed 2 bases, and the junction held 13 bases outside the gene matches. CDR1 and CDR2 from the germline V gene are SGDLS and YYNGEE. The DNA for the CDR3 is TGTGCCAGCAGCGTAGGAGCAGCGGGGGGCCTAGCCCCCACAGATACGCAGTATTTT. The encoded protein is CASSVGAAGGLAPTDTQYF.

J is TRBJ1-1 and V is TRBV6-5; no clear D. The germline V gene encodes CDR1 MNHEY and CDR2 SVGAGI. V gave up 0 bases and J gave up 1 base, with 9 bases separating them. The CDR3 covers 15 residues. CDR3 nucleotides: TGTGCCAGCAGTTACTCAGCAGGAGGGAACACTGAAGCTTTCTTT. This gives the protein CASSYSAGGNTEAFF.

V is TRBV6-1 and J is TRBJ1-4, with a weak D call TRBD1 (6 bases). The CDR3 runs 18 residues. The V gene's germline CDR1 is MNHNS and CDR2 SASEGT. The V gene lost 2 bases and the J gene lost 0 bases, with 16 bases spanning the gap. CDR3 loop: CASSELGGRGSTNEKLFF. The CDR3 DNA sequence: TGTGCCAGCAGTGAATTAGGGGGAAGGGGTTCAACTAATGAAAAACTGTTTTTT.

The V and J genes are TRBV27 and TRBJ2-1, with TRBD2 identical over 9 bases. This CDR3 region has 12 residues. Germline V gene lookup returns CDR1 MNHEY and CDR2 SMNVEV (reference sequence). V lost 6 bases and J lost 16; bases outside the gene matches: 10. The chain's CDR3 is CASRPAGGLLFF. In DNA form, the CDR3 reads TGTGCCAGCAGACCGGCGGGGGGGCTGCTCTTCTTC.

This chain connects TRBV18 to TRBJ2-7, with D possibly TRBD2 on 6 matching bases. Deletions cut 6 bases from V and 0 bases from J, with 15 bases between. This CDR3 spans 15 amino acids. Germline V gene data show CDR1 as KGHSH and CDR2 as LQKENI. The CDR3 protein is CASSFRDSPSYEQYF. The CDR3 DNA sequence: TGTGCCAGCTCGTTCCGGGACTCCCCCTCCTACGAGCAGTACTTC.

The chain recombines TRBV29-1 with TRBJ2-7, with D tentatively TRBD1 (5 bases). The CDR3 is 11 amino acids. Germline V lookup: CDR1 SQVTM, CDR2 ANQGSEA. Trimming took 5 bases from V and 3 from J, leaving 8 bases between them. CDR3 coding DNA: TGCAGCGTTAGGGGAAACTACGAGCAGTACTTC. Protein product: CSVRGNYEQYF.

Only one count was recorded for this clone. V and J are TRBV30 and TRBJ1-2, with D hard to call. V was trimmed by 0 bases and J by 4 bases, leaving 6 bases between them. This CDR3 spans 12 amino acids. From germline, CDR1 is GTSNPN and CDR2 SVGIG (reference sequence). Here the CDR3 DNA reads TGTGCCTGGAGTGTCAGCGGCTATGGCTACACCTTC. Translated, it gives CAWSVSGYGYTF.

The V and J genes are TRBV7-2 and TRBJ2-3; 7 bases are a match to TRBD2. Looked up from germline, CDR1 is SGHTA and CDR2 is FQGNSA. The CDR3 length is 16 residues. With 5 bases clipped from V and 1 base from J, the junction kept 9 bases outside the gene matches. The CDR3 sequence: CASSPIAAGGTDTQYF. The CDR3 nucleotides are TGTGCCAGCAGCCCCATCGCGGCGGGGGGCACAGATACGCAGTATTTT.

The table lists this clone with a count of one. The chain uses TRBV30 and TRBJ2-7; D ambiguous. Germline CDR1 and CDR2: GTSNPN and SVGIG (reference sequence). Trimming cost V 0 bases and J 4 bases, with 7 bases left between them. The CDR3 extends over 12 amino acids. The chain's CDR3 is CAWSVSVYEQYF. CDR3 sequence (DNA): TGTGCCTGGAGTGTATCGGTGTACGAGCAGTACTTC.

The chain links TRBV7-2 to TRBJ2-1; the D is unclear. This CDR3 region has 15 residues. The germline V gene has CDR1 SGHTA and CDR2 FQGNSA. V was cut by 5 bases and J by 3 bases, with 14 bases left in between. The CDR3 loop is CASSPARLFYNEQFF. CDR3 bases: TGTGCCAGCAGCCCTGCTAGACTCTTCTACAATGAGCAGTTCTTC.

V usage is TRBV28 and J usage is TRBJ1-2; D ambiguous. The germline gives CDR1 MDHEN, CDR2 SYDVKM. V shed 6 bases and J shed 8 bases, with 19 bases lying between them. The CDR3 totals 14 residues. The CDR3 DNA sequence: TGTGCCAGCAGCCTTTTTCCCGCAGTGTCAGGCTACACCTTC. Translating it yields CASSLFPAVSGYTF.

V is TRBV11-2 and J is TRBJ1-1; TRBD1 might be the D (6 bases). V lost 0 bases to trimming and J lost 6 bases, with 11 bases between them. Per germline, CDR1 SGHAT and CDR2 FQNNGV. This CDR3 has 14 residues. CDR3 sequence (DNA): TGTGCCAGCAGCTTAGAACAGGGAGTGGCTGAAGCTTTCTTT. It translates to CASSLEQGVAEAFF.

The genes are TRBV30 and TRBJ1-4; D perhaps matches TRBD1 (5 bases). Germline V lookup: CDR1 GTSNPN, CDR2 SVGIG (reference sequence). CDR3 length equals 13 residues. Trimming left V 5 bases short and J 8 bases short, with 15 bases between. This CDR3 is CAWGGVLGEKLFF. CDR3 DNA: TGTGCCTGGGGGGGGGTTCTTGGGGAAAAACTGTTTTTT.

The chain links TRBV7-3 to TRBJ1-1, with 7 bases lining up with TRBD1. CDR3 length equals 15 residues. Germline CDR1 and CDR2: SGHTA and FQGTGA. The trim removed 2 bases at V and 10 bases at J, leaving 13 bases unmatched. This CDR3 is CASSLDPLQGGGAFF. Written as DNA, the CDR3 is TGTGCCAGCAGCTTAGATCCCCTTCAGGGGGGCGGAGCTTTCTTT. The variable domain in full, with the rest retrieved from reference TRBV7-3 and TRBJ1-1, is GAGVSQTPSNKVTEKGKYVELRCDPISGHTALYWYRQSLGQGPEFLIYFQGTGAADDSGLPNDRFFAVRPEGSVSTLKIQRTERGDSAVYLCASSLDPLQGGGAFFGQGTRLTVV.

The CDR3 region is CASSHGQGEETQYF. Written as DNA, the CDR3 is TGCGCCAGCAGCCATGGACAGGGCGAAGAGACCCAGTACTTC. The chain employs TRBV5-1 and TRBJ2-5, with 8 bases that match TRBD1. CDR1 is SGHRS, CDR2 YFSETQ, per germline. V shed 4 bases, J shed 3 bases, and the junction held 5 bases outside the gene matches. The CDR3 contains 14 residues.

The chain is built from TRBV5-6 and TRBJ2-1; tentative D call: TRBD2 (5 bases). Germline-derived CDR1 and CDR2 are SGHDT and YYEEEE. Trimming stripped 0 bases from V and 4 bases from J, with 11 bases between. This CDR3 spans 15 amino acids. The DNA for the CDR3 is TGTGCCAGCAGCTTGGACTTTGGAGGATACAATGAGCAGTTCTTC. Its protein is CASSLDFGGYNEQFF.

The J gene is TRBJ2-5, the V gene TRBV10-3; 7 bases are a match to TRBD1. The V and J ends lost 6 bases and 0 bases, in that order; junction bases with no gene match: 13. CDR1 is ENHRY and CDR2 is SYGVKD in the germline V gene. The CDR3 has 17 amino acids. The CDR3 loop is CAISGTGTALNQETQYF. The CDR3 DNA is TGTGCCATCAGCGGCACCGGGACAGCATTGAACCAAGAGACCCAGTACTTC.

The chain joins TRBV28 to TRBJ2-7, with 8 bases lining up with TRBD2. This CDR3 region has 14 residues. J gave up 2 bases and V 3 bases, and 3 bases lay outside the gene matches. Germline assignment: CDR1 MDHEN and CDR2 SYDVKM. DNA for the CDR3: TGTGCCAGCAGTTTCGGGGGGGGTACCTACGAGCAGTACTTC. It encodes CASSFGGGTYEQYF.